The 27 T cell receptor beta chains reported below all come from one sample, sequenced in a study of blood T cell repertoires in COVID-19. Profiling relied on immunoSEQ multiplex PCR, and the TCRdb table lists in-frame clones only, not all of them. Among around 250,000 clones, 80% to 85% were seen once, and the ten largest hold less than 2%. The sample comprised peripheral blood. These receptors came from a woman between 40 and 50 years old who had recovered from COVID-19.

The chain is built from TRBV30 and TRBJ1-5; D is unresolved. The CDR3 runs 13 residues. The V and J ends lost 0 bases and 9 bases respectively, with 12 bases between them. From germline, CDR1 is GTSNPN and CDR2 SVGIG (reference sequence). CDR3 amino acids: CAWSVRVDRPQHF. CDR3 sequence (DNA): TGTGCCTGGAGTGTCCGGGTCGATAGGCCCCAGCATTTT.

The chain couples TRBV24-1 to TRBJ2-1; 14 bases line up with TRBD2. The CDR3 contains 13 residues. The V and J ends lost 7 bases and 11 bases, in that order; junction bases with no gene match: 3. Germline CDR1 and CDR2: KGHDR and SFDVKD. In nucleotides, the CDR3 is TGTGCCACCAGGGGGACTAGCGGGGGAAAGCAGTTCTTC. Its translation is CATRGTSGGKQFF.

CDR3 amino acids: CASSMGGTSGGYEQYF. Written as DNA, the CDR3 is TGTGCCAGTAGTATGGGAGGGACTAGCGGGGGCTACGAGCAGTACTTC. This sequence joins TRBV19 and TRBJ2-7; 14 bases align to TRBD2. Germline-derived CDR1 and CDR2 are LNHDA and SQIVND (reference sequence). With V trimmed by 3 bases and J by 3 bases, 4 bases remained unmatched. CDR3 length equals 16 residues.

The chain's CDR3 is CASTQGWSGEKLFF. CDR3 in DNA: TGTGCCAGCACCCAGGGGTGGTCGGGTGAAAAACTGTTTTTT. The genes are TRBV2 and TRBJ1-4; D is possibly TRBD1 (6 bases). V was clipped by 7 bases and J by 7 bases, with 16 bases between them. Looked up from germline, CDR1 is SNHLY and CDR2 is FYNNEI. The CDR3 is 14 residues long. Using reference TRBV2 and TRBJ1-4 for the parts outside the CDR3, the full variable domain is EPEVTQTPSHQVTQMGQEVILRCVPISNHLYFYWYRQILGQKVEFLVSFYNNEISEKSEIFDDQFSVERPDGSNFTLKIRSTKLEDSAMYFCASTQGWSGEKLFFGSGTQLSVL.

The rearrangement uses TRBV28 and TRBJ1-2; a possible D gene is TRBD1 (5 bases). The CDR3 has 14 amino acids. The germline V gene has CDR1 MDHEN and CDR2 SYDVKM. V lost 2 bases and J 4 bases, leaving 11 bases between the germline ends. CDR3 DNA sequence: TGTGCCAGCAGTTTAGGAGGGACTCCCTATGGCTACACCTTC. It yields the protein CASSLGGTPYGYTF.

A remark on this clone: Other DNA sequences of this sample code for an identical CDR3. The genes are TRBV2 and TRBJ2-7, with 12 bases identical to TRBD1. The CDR3 loop spans 14 amino acids. CDR1 SNHLY and CDR2 FYNNEI come from the germline V gene. After removal of 6 bases from V and 4 bases from J, the junction contained 4 bases not matched to a gene. DNA of the CDR3: TGTGCCAGCAGGGGGACAGGGGGCAGGTACGAGCAGTACTTC. Protein product: CASRGTGGRYEQYF.

V gene TRBV7-3 combines with J gene TRBJ2-7; 8 nucleotides align to TRBD2. Unmatched junction bases numbered 9, after V lost 5 bases and J lost 3 bases. The germline V gene has CDR1 SGHTA and CDR2 FQGTGA. CDR3 size: 15 residues. The CDR3 loop is CASSPFAGGHYEQYF. In DNA, the CDR3 is TGTGCCAGCAGCCCATTTGCGGGGGGTCACTACGAGCAGTACTTC.

This clone was detected once. Other DNA sequences in the same sample also yield this CDR3. This chain uses TRBV7-9 with TRBJ2-7; 12 positions match TRBD2. The CDR3 consists of 14 residues. Germline CDR1 and CDR2: SEHNR and FQNEAQ (reference sequence). V trimming: 5 bases; J trimming: 7 bases; junction bases outside the gene matches: 6. CDR3 loop: CASSLLGLAGEQYF. Written as DNA, the CDR3 is TGTGCCAGCAGCCTATTAGGACTAGCGGGGGAGCAGTACTTC.

This clone was seen only once. This rearrangement joins TRBV6-5 to TRBJ2-5; TRBD2 aligns across 7 bases. The CDR3 is made up of 12 amino acids. CDR1 is MNHEY, CDR2 SVGAGI, per germline. Trimming took 7 bases from V and 5 from J; bases not matched to a gene: 4. CDR3 sequence: CASMGGRETQYF. For the CDR3, the DNA is TGTGCCAGCATGGGGGGGAGGGAGACCCAGTACTTC.

The V gene is TRBV5-4, the J gene TRBJ2-2; D may be TRBD1 (5 bases). The CDR3 extends over 13 amino acids. Trimming stripped 4 bases from V and 4 bases from J, with 8 bases between. Germline V gene sequence: CDR1 SGHNT, CDR2 YYREEE (reference sequence). This CDR3 reads CASSVDSTGELFF. CDR3 sequence (DNA): TGTGCCAGCAGCGTCGACAGCACCGGGGAGCTGTTTTTT.

This clone showed up just once. The chain has TRBV7-2 and TRBJ2-7; 9 bases are shared with TRBD1. This CDR3 contains 15 residues. With V trimmed by 1 base and J by 4 bases, 5 bases remained unmatched. The germline gives CDR1 SGHTA, CDR2 FQGNSA. CDR3 sequence reads: CASSLDRGRKYEQYF. The DNA of the CDR3 is TGTGCCAGCAGCTTAGACAGGGGGCGAAAGTACGAGCAGTACTTC. The whole variable domain, remainder taken from reference TRBV7-2 and TRBJ2-7, is GAGVSQSPSNKVTEKGKDVELRCDPISGHTALYWYRQSLGQGLEFLIYFQGNSAPDKSGLPSDRFSAERTGGSVSTLTIQRTQQEDSAVYLCASSLDRGRKYEQYFGPGTRLTVT.

The chain employs TRBV5-8 and TRBJ2-5; a weak D match, TRBD1 (6 bases). The germline CDR1 and CDR2 sequences are SGHTS and YDEGEE. The CDR3 contains 14 residues. Trimming stripped 4 bases from V and 2 bases from J, with 12 bases between. DNA of the CDR3: TGTGCCAGCAGCCTGACGGGGACACAAGAGACCCAGTACTTC. Encoded protein: CASSLTGTQETQYF.

This rearrangement joins TRBV5-5 to TRBJ2-1, with D perhaps matching TRBD2 (6 bases). Trimming removed 4 bases from V and 0 bases from J, with 14 bases in between. CDR1 is SGHKS, CDR2 YYEKEE, per germline (reference sequence). This CDR3 spans 16 amino acids. CDR3 protein: CASSKEGRSSYNEQFF. DNA for the CDR3: TGTGCCAGCAGCAAAGAGGGGAGGAGCTCCTACAATGAGCAGTTCTTC.

V gene TRBV10-3 combines with J gene TRBJ2-7, with 8 bases that match TRBD1. Trimming cost V 10 bases and J 5 bases; bases outside gene matches: 7. Germline CDR1 is ENHRY and CDR2 is SYGVKD. This CDR3 contains 12 residues. The chain's CDR3 is CATTTDRDEQYF. CDR3 nucleotides: TGTGCCACCACGACGGACAGGGACGAGCAGTACTTC.

This sequence joins TRBV15 and TRBJ1-6, with unresolved D. From germline, CDR1 is LNHNV and CDR2 YYDKDF (reference sequence). CDR3 length: 16 amino acids. The ends were cut back, 3 bases at V and 9 bases at J, with 18 bases in the middle. The CDR3 is CATSRTTGSRGSPLHF. The CDR3 bases are TGTGCCACCAGCAGGACCACCGGGTCCCGGGGTTCACCCCTCCACTTT.

The V call is TRBV4-1, the J call TRBJ1-1; 8 nucleotides line up with TRBD1. This CDR3 comprises 15 residues. The V segment lost 3 bases and the J segment 3 bases; nucleotides outside the gene matches: 6. Germline V gene sequence: CDR1 MGHRA, CDR2 YSYEKL. CDR3 loop: CASSHRRQGHTEAFF. The CDR3 nucleotides read TGCGCCAGCAGCCACCGTAGACAGGGGCACACTGAAGCTTTCTTT.

The V and J genes are TRBV19 and TRBJ2-1; 7 bases line up with TRBD2. V gave up 6 bases and J gave up 0 bases; unmatched junction bases: 8. Germline CDR1 is LNHDA and CDR2 is SQIVND (reference sequence). The CDR3 is 16 residues long. The CDR3 region is CASRNSGLGSYNEQFF. The CDR3 DNA follows: TGTGCCAGTAGAAATAGCGGGCTGGGCTCCTACAATGAGCAGTTCTTC.

CDR3 in DNA: TGTGCCAGCAGCCAAAGGAGGGGTACGCAGTATTTT. Translating it yields CASSQRRGTQYF. The V and J genes are TRBV3-1 (or the pseudogene TRBV3-2) and TRBJ2-3; D is perhaps TRBD2 (6 bases). Germline CDR1 reads LGHDT; CDR2 reads YNNKEL (reference sequence). Trimming cost V 2 bases and J 8 bases, with 8 bases left between them. There are 12 residues in the CDR3.

The V gene is TRBV5-1, the J gene TRBJ2-3, with TRBD1 identical over 8 bases. V was pared by 0 bases and J by 3 bases, with 6 bases of the junction left unmatched. This CDR3 has 16 residues. Germline V lookup: CDR1 SGHRS, CDR2 YFSETQ. The CDR3 is CASSLAAGTGTDTQYF. Written as DNA, the CDR3 is TGCGCCAGCAGCTTGGCGGCCGGGACAGGAACAGATACGCAGTATTTT.

The chain employs TRBV5-1 and TRBJ2-5, with TRBD2 matching 12 bases. V lost 4 bases and J lost 5; bases outside the gene matches: 6. The CDR3 is made up of 15 amino acids. Germline loops: CDR1 SGHRS, CDR2 YFSETQ. CDR3 DNA: TGCGCCAGCAGCCGAGGACTAGCGGGGCTTGAGACCCAGTACTTC. Protein product: CASSRGLAGLETQYF. Using reference TRBV5-1 and TRBJ2-5 for the parts outside the CDR3, the full variable domain is KAGVTQTPRYLIKTRGQQVTLSCSPISGHRSVSWYQQTPGQGLQFLFEYFSETQRNKGNFPGRFSGRQFSNSRSEMNVSTLELGDSALYLCASSRGLAGLETQYFGPGTRLLVL.

The rearrangement joins TRBV4-1 to TRBJ1-2; D gene ambiguous. V lost 1 base and J 6 bases, leaving 15 bases between the germline ends. CDR3 size: 15 residues. CDR1 is MGHRA and CDR2 is YSYEKL in the germline V gene. CDR3 sequence (DNA): TGCGCCAGCAGCCAAGTTTGGGCGGGCTCGGATGGCTACACCTTC. Its translation: CASSQVWAGSDGYTF.

The chain combines TRBV5-1 with TRBJ1-1; TRBD1 aligns across 11 bases. The V segment lost 5 bases and the J segment 5 bases; nucleotides outside the gene matches: 5. Germline V gene sequence: CDR1 SGHRS, CDR2 YFSETQ. This CDR3 is built from 14 residues. The CDR3 reads CASRPGTGGTEAFF. The DNA for the CDR3 is TGCGCCAGCAGACCCGGGACAGGGGGTACTGAAGCTTTCTTT.

This clone was picked up a small number of times. This chain connects TRBV28 to TRBJ1-2; 7 nucleotides line up with TRBD1. This CDR3 has 14 residues. In germline, CDR1 is MDHEN, CDR2 SYDVKM. The J segment lost 7 bases and the V segment lost 4 bases, leaving 9 bases of the junction unmatched. Here the CDR3 reads CASSSPDRQRGYTF. DNA of the CDR3: TGTGCCAGCAGTTCGCCGGACAGGCAGCGTGGCTACACCTTC.

This clone was recorded only once. This chain uses TRBV28 with TRBJ1-3, with D uncertain. The germline V gene encodes CDR1 MDHEN and CDR2 SYDVKM. CDR3 length equals 14 residues. V was cut by 3 bases and J by 2 bases, with 8 bases left in between. In DNA form, the CDR3 reads TGTGCCAGCAGTTTGGTTCAGGCTGGAAACACCATATATTTT. Its translation: CASSLVQAGNTIYF. The complete variable domain, with remaining parts taken from reference TRBV28 and TRBJ1-3, reads DVKVTQSSRYLVKRTGEKVFLECVQDMDHENMFWYRQDPGLGLRLIYFSYDVKMKEKGDIPEGYSVSREKKERFSLILESASTNQTSMYLCASSLVQAGNTIYFGEGSWLTVV.

This clone was observed once. The chain employs TRBV3-1 (or the pseudogene TRBV3-2) and TRBJ2-1; 12 bases agree with TRBD1. The CDR3 is made up of 14 amino acids. Unmatched junction bases numbered 9, after V lost 6 bases and J lost 12 bases. Germline V gives CDR1 LGHDT, CDR2 YNNKEL (reference sequence). The CDR3 region is CASRRDRGLSGQFF. CDR3 coding DNA: TGTGCCAGCAGGAGGGACAGGGGGCTAAGTGGGCAGTTCTTC.

The gene calls are TRBV7-2 and TRBJ2-5, with 9 bases aligning to TRBD1. Trimming removed 1 base from V and 5 bases from J; junction bases left unmatched: 11. The CDR3 contains 17 residues. Germline-derived CDR1 and CDR2 are SGHTA and FQGNSA. In nucleotides, the CDR3 is TGTGCCAGCAGCTTAGGGACCAAACAGGGGGCGGTGGAGACCCAGTACTTC. It encodes CASSLGTKQGAVETQYF.

This chain links TRBV18 with TRBJ2-7; 11 nucleotides line up with TRBD1. This CDR3 comprises 15 residues. V lost 3 bases, J lost 2 bases, and 3 bases stayed unmatched. Germline V gene lookup returns CDR1 KGHSH and CDR2 LQKENI. The CDR3 reads CASSPPDRGPYEQYF. The CDR3 coding sequence is TGTGCCAGCTCACCTCCGGACAGGGGGCCCTACGAGCAGTACTTC.